Each of the 21 T cell receptor beta chains below was sequenced from the same sample in a study of cytomegalovirus exposure and HLA in healthy donors. Profiling relied on immunoSEQ multiplex PCR, and the TCRdb table lists in-frame clones only, not all of them. The sample lists approximately 110,000 clones; 88% were seen once. The sequenced sample consisted of PBMCs. All receptors derive from a young woman in good health and CMV-seronegative.

In its sample, this clone was seen once. V gene TRBV27 combines with J gene TRBJ1-1; 9 bases align to TRBD1. The germline gives CDR1 MNHEY, CDR2 SMNVEV (reference sequence). With V trimmed by 5 bases and J by 1 base, 5 bases remained unmatched. The CDR3 length is 15 residues. CDR3: CASSPRQGGNTEAFF. Written as DNA, the CDR3 is TGTGCCAGCAGTCCGAGACAGGGGGGGAACACTGAAGCTTTCTTT.

The chain combines TRBV5-1 with TRBJ2-3, with D possibly being TRBD2 (5 bases). Between the trimmed V and J ends, which lost 3 bases and 6 bases, there was a span of 17 bases. The CDR3 extends over 15 amino acids. CDR1 and CDR2 from the germline V gene are SGHRS and YFSETQ. The CDR3 reads CASSSAAARGDTQYF. CDR3 bases: TGCGCCAGCAGCTCGGCGGCGGCGAGAGGGGATACGCAGTATTTT.

The chain joins TRBV6-5 to TRBJ1-1; D possibly corresponds to TRBD1 (5 bases). Trimming pared 7 bases from V and 3 bases from J, leaving 15 bases between. CDR3 size: 14 residues. Germline assignment: CDR1 MNHEY and CDR2 SVGAGI. The CDR3 here is CASTKTGGYTEAFF. CDR3 DNA: TGTGCCAGCACTAAGACCGGGGGTTACACTGAAGCTTTCTTT.

The chain is built from TRBV4-3 and TRBJ2-3, with D tentatively TRBD1 (5 bases). Trimming took 4 bases from V and 2 from J, leaving 19 bases between them. The CDR3 totals 17 residues. CDR1 is LGHNA and CDR2 is YSLEER in the germline V gene. As DNA, the CDR3 is TGCGCCAGCAGCCCATGGGGCCCCAGCTCTGACACAGATACGCAGTATTTT. Protein sequence: CASSPWGPSSDTDTQYF.

The rearrangement uses TRBV2 and TRBJ1-2, with a weak D call TRBD1 (6 bases). Germline CDR1 is SNHLY and CDR2 is FYNNEI. This CDR3 has 13 amino acids. V was trimmed by 6 bases and J by 1 base, leaving 9 bases between them. CDR3 coding DNA: TGTGCCAGCAGACTACAGGGTAACTATGGCTACACCTTC. It specifies CASRLQGNYGYTF.

This sequence joins TRBV7-2 and TRBJ1-2, with D perhaps matching TRBD1 (5 bases). Germline loops: CDR1 SGHTA, CDR2 FQGNSA. CDR3 length: 16 amino acids. Trimming removed 4 bases at V and 5 bases at J, with 20 bases between. CDR3 protein: CASSSTPGGEGYGYTF. In DNA form, the CDR3 reads TGTGCCAGCAGCTCTACACCGGGAGGGGAAGGATATGGCTACACCTTC.

This chain joins TRBV18 and TRBJ1-1; D possibly corresponds to TRBD1 (6 bases). The CDR3 runs to 15 residues. Germline loops: CDR1 KGHSH, CDR2 LQKENI. V shed 4 bases and J shed 5 bases, with 17 bases lying between them. CDR3 nucleotide sequence: TGTGCCAGCTCACAAACCGCACAGGGAAGGACTGAAGCTTTCTTT. It codes for CASSQTAQGRTEAFF.

This clone was picked up a small number of times. The chain combines TRBV29-1 with TRBJ1-1; no firm D call. Germline V gene lookup returns CDR1 SQVTM and CDR2 ANQGSEA. The CDR3 has 10 residues. Deletions cut 4 bases from V and 7 bases from J, with 7 bases between. CDR3 loop: CSVAAGEAFF. CDR3 nucleotides: TGCAGCGTTGCTGCAGGTGAAGCTTTCTTT.

V usage is TRBV9 and J usage is TRBJ2-3; possibly TRBD2 for D (5 bases). V lost 7 bases and J 0 bases, leaving 9 bases between the germline ends. This CDR3 has 13 amino acids. The germline V gene has CDR1 SGDLS and CDR2 YYNGEE. The CDR3 is CASRRASTDTQYF. The CDR3 coding sequence is TGTGCCAGCCGGCGGGCTAGCACAGATACGCAGTATTTT.

V is TRBV25-1 and J is TRBJ1-4; 7 nucleotides align to TRBD1. V was pared by 9 bases and J by 15 bases, with 19 bases of the junction left unmatched. The CDR3 consists of 14 residues. CDR1 and CDR2 from the germline V gene are MGHDK and SYGVNS. CDR3: CASQGEPYGQRLFF. The DNA of the CDR3 is TGTGCCAGTCAGGGGGAGCCCTACGGTCAACGATTGTTTTTT.

V is TRBV11-2 and J is TRBJ1-1, with D unclear. The CDR3 consists of 11 residues. Trimming cost V 11 bases and J 4 bases, with 11 bases left between them. CDR1 and CDR2 (germline): SGHAT, FQNNGV. The CDR3, as DNA: TGTGCCTGCGCGCGGAGCACTGAAGCTTTCTTT. Translation gives CACARSTEAFF. Full variable domain (rest looked up from reference TRBV11-2 and TRBJ1-1): EAGVAQSPRYKIIEKRQSVAFWCNPISGHATLYWYQQILGQGPKLLIQFQNNGVVDDSQLPKDRFSAERLKGVDSTLKIQPAKLEDSAVYLCACARSTEAFFGQGTRLTVV.

This clone was seen just once. The chain recombines TRBV11-1 with TRBJ2-1, with D tentatively TRBD2 (5 bases). The CDR3 has 15 amino acids. V shed 0 bases and J shed 5 bases, with 11 bases lying between them. Per germline, CDR1 SGHAT and CDR2 FQDESV (reference sequence). The CDR3 DNA sequence: TGTGCCAGCAGCTTAGCTCCAGAGGGAAACAATGAGCAGTTCTTC. This encodes CASSLAPEGNNEQFF.

This chain uses TRBV7-8 with TRBJ2-2, with TRBD2 matching over 7 bases. V was clipped by 5 bases and J by 1 base; unmatched bases: 4. This CDR3 is 15 amino acids long. From germline, CDR1 is SGHVS and CDR2 FQNEAQ. The CDR3 sequence: CASSPWGGNTGELFF. CDR3 nucleotide sequence: TGTGCCAGCAGCCCATGGGGGGGGAACACCGGGGAGCTGTTTTTT.

DNA of the CDR3: TGTGCCAGCAGTCGACAGGGGAACACCGGGGAGCTGTTTTTT. The encoded protein is CASSRQGNTGELFF. This chain connects TRBV9 to TRBJ2-2, with 7 positions matching TRBD1. CDR3 length equals 14 residues. V was pared by 5 bases and J by 1 base, with 2 bases of the junction left unmatched. Germline V gene data show CDR1 as SGDLS and CDR2 as YYNGEE.

V is TRBV9 and J is TRBJ1-3, with D maybe TRBD1 (6 bases). The CDR3 has 18 amino acids. The V gene's germline CDR1 is SGDLS and CDR2 YYNGEE. V lost 7 bases and J 0 bases, leaving 23 bases between the germline ends. CDR3 bases: TGTGCCAGCTCCCGTGGTGGTGGGGGCCCTTCCTCTGGAAACACCATATATTTT. Translation gives CASSRGGGGPSSGNTIYF.

CDR3 region: CAGGQEADTQYF. The CDR3 coding sequence is TGTGCCGGGGGACAGGAGGCAGATACGCAGTATTTT. The chain has TRBV2 and TRBJ2-3, with TRBD1 identical over 8 bases. The CDR3 extends over 12 amino acids. J gave up 4 bases and V 11 bases, and 5 bases lay outside the gene matches. CDR1 and CDR2 from the germline V gene are SNHLY and FYNNEI.

This rearrangement joins TRBV27 to TRBJ2-5, with 8 bases that match TRBD2. The length of the CDR3 is 14 residues. V lost 5 bases to trimming and J lost 7 bases; unmatched junction nucleotides: 9. Germline CDR1 reads MNHEY; CDR2 reads SMNVEV (reference sequence). The CDR3: CASSPSGGPGTQYF. CDR3 coding DNA: TGTGCCAGCAGTCCATCGGGGGGGCCGGGGACCCAGTACTTC.

V gene TRBV29-1 combines with J gene TRBJ2-7, with TRBD1 as a possible D gene (6 bases). The CDR3 covers 13 residues. Per the germline V gene, CDR1 is SQVTM and CDR2 is ANQGSEA. Trimming took off 4 bases at V and 5 bases at J, with 15 bases between the two ends. The DNA of the CDR3 is TGCAGCGTTGGGAACAGGGATATGCACGAGCAGTACTTC. Translated, it gives CSVGNRDMHEQYF.

CDR3 nucleotide sequence: TGTGCCAGCAGTTTAAGAGGGACAGCCCCCTACGAGCAGTACTTC. Translating it yields CASSLRGTAPYEQYF. The chain employs TRBV28 and TRBJ2-7; 7 nucleotides line up with TRBD1. The CDR3 totals 15 residues. From germline, CDR1 is MDHEN and CDR2 SYDVKM. J was trimmed by 2 bases and V by 2 bases; bases with no gene match: 6. Full variable domain (rest looked up from reference TRBV28 and TRBJ2-7): DVKVTQSSRYLVKRTGEKVFLECVQDMDHENMFWYRQDPGLGLRLIYFSYDVKMKEKGDIPEGYSVSREKKERFSLILESASTNQTSMYLCASSLRGTAPYEQYFGPGTRLTVT.

The V call is TRBV9, the J call TRBJ2-1; D unclear. The CDR3 has 16 amino acids. CDR1 and CDR2 from the germline V gene are SGDLS and YYNGEE. Trimming removed 3 bases from V and 4 bases from J, with 17 bases in between. CDR3 amino acids: CASSAPGPIPYNEQFF. The CDR3 DNA is TGTGCCAGCAGCGCCCCGGGTCCGATACCATACAATGAGCAGTTCTTC.

This sequence joins TRBV6-5 and TRBJ2-7; 7 positions agree with TRBD1. The CDR3 consists of 14 residues. CDR1 and CDR2 (germline): MNHEY, SVGAGI. J was trimmed by 11 bases and V by 5 bases; bases with no gene match: 15. In DNA, the CDR3 is TGTGCCAGCAGTGCCGGATTGACAGGGCCGGTTGAGTACTTC. Encoded protein: CASSAGLTGPVEYF.